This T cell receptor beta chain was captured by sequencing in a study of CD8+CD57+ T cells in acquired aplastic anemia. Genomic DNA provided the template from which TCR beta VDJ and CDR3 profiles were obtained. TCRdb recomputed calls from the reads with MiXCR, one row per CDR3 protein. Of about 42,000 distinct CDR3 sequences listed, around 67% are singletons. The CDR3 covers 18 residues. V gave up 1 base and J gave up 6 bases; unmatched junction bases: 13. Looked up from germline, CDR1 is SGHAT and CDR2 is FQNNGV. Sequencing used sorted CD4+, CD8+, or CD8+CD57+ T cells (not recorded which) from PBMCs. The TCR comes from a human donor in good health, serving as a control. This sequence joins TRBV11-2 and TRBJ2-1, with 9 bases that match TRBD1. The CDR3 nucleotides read TGTGCCAGCAGCTTAGTTTATTCGGGACAGGGCGAGGGCAATGAGCAGTTCTTC. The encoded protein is CASSLVYSGQGEGNEQFF.